The rows below give T cell receptor beta chains drawn from one sample of a study of beta chain features in type 1 diabetes. Generated by immunoSEQ multiplex PCR, the TCRdb table keeps only in-frame clones and is missing some. The table lists 680,000 or so clones, about an eighth of them singletons. Material for sequencing was naive CD4+ T cells from blood. Source of these receptors: a man between 18 and 35 years old with type 1 diabetes. Both conserved end residues are trimmed from each CDR3. Each record gives: CDR3 length, V gene, J gene, CDR3 protein.

15	TRBV7-6	TRBJ1-5	ASSLGQGLRGNQPQH
12	TRBV5-1	TRBJ1-1	ASSRGLGNTEAF
13	TRBV6-4	TRBJ2-1	ASSPRMSKVHEQF
13	TRBV27	TRBJ2-7	ASSRAGTVNYEQY
13	TRBV27	TRBJ1-3	ASSLGQGVVNTIY
12	TRBV30	TRBJ1-3	ACTSGGAGNTIY
12	TRBV19	TRBJ2-5	ASSTDSWGETQY
13	TRBV13	TRBJ1-3	ASSPRGYSGNTIY
12	TRBV19	TRBJ2-2	ASSSGHNTGELF
13	TRBV18	TRBJ1-2	ASSPRGDFNYGYT